A few counts support the clone carrying this T cell receptor (beta chain). The antigen is not known. The entry originates in a study of Graves' ophthalmopathy and Graves' hyperthyroidism. The study, taken as a whole, reports: Researchers report that a 13-signature model separated ophthalmopathy from stable hyperthyroidism, posting about 87% sensitivity and about 80% specificity. With roughly 65% sensitivity and approximately 72% specificity, the model predicted ophthalmopathy progression.

Amplified TCR beta CDR3 regions were obtained using RNA transcripts as template. HTBI primers served in a first-round RT-PCR, which a second-round multiplex PCR followed. Each CDR3 protein is one row after TCRdb ran MiXCR on the multiplex PCR reads. Among 560,000 or so distinct CDR3 sequences listed, 35% to 40% were seen once. Germline-derived CDR1 and CDR2 are SGHTA and FQGNSA. With V trimmed by 5 bases and J by 3 bases, 8 bases remained unmatched. The CDR3 extends over 16 amino acids. This TCR derives from an adult man with Graves' hyperthyroidism. The source material was peripheral blood or thyroid tissue (not recorded which). The chain is built from TRBV7-2 and TRBJ2-3, with 10 bases identical to TRBD2. DNA for the CDR3: TGTGCCAGCAGCCCCTGGGCTAGCGGGAGTACAGATACGCAGTATTTT. It translates to CASSPWASGSTDTQYF.